This T cell receptor (beta chain) was recorded in a study of neurological immune-mediated disorders. This clonotype was observed at least ten times. J lost 6 bases, V lost 5 bases, and 9 bases had no gene match. This CDR3 spans 13 amino acids. The V gene's germline CDR1 is DFQATT and CDR2 SNEGSKA (reference sequence). Synthesis of cDNA used 5'RACE (with 10-nucleotide random UMIs). From 15-18 subjects, over 180 million TCR-beta sequences were obtained in each sequencing run. MiXCR was run by TCRdb on the 5' RACE reads, yielding one entry per CDR3 protein. In the table there are around 25,000 distinct CDR3 sequences, about an eighth of which are singletons.

V is TRBV20-1 and J is TRBJ1-1, with 7 positions matching TRBD1. What was sequenced was PBMCs. The receptor was derived from a woman aged 35 to 49 with HTLV-1-associated myelopathy (HAM/TSP). CDR3 sequence reads: CSADSDRVAEAFF. CDR3 nucleotides: TGCAGTGCTGATAGCGACAGGGTCGCTGAAGCTTTCTTT.